Below are 32 T cell receptor beta chains sequenced from a single sample in a study of a mutant IDH1 vaccine in newly diagnosed glioma. The sample's time point: baseline, week 1 (first vaccination visit). The treatment is: pre-vaccination baseline after standard-of-care therapy. Profiling relied on immunoSEQ multiplex PCR, and the TCRdb table lists in-frame clones only, not all of them. The sample has around 89,000 clones, roughly 80% seen once. The material sequenced was PBMCs, taken from a glioma patient treated with radiotherapy, temozolomide or both. The receptor source for this set is a woman in her forties or fifties with glioma.

The V call is TRBV7-7, the J call TRBJ2-5; the D gene is possibly TRBD2 (5 bases). From germline, CDR1 is SSHAT and CDR2 FNYEAQ (reference sequence). Trimming removed 5 bases at V and 2 bases at J, with 12 bases between. The CDR3 extends over 14 amino acids. CDR3 nucleotides: TGTGCCAGCAGCCCCGGGATTCCACAAGAGACCCAGTACTTC. Its translation is CASSPGIPQETQYF.

V and J are TRBV7-9 and TRBJ1-4; possible D gene TRBD1, 5 bases. This CDR3 region has 15 residues. V lost 4 bases and J 6 bases, leaving 15 bases between the germline ends. CDR1 SEHNR and CDR2 FQNEAQ come from the germline V gene (reference sequence). CDR3 region: CASSSPVRDYEKLFF. CDR3 nucleotides: TGTGCCAGCAGCTCCCCGGTACGGGACTATGAAAAACTGTTTTTT. Full variable domain (remainder filled in from reference TRBV7-9 and TRBJ1-4): DTGVSQNPRHKITKRGQNVTFRCDPISEHNRLYWYRQTLGQGPEFLTYFQNEAQLEKSRLLSDRFSAERPKGSFSTLEIQRTEQGDSAMYLCASSSPVRDYEKLFFGSGTQLSVL.

The chain combines TRBV2 with TRBJ1-2; possible D gene TRBD1, 5 bases. The V end was cut by 8 bases, the J end by 6 bases, with 16 bases between. The CDR3 extends over 13 amino acids. Germline values: CDR1 SNHLY, CDR2 FYNNEI. The CDR3 sequence is CASPGTPGHGYTF. The CDR3 coding sequence is TGTGCCAGCCCTGGTACTCCGGGGCATGGCTACACCTTC.

V is TRBV29-1 and J is TRBJ1-2, with D tentatively TRBD1 (5 bases). CDR1 is SQVTM, CDR2 ANQGSEA, per germline. V was shortened by 8 bases and J by 5 bases, with 18 bases between the two germline ends. The CDR3 loop spans 13 amino acids. This CDR3 reads CSFGGQGGYGYTF. DNA of the CDR3: TGCAGCTTTGGAGGGCAGGGCGGGTATGGCTACACCTTC.

The chain couples TRBV19 to TRBJ2-2, with 7 positions matching TRBD1. V dropped 6 bases and J dropped 2; count of bases not matched to a gene: 6. The CDR3 is made up of 15 amino acids. Looked up from germline, CDR1 is LNHDA and CDR2 is SQIVND (reference sequence). The CDR3 DNA reads as TGTGCCAGTAGACCCGGGACAGCCAACACCGGGGAGCTGTTTTTT. Its protein product is CASRPGTANTGELFF.

V and J are TRBV10-3 and TRBJ2-5, with D perhaps matching TRBD1 (6 bases). V was trimmed by 0 bases and J by 2 bases, leaving 7 bases between them. Germline values: CDR1 ENHRY, CDR2 SYGVKD. The CDR3 covers 14 residues. The CDR3 DNA follows: TGTGCCATCAGTGAGTCCGGGACACAAGAGACCCAGTACTTC. Protein sequence: CAISESGTQETQYF.

This chain connects TRBV9 to TRBJ2-7; D is perhaps TRBD2 (6 bases). Germline lookup yields CDR1 SGDLS and CDR2 YYNGEE. The V gene lost 0 bases and the J gene lost 7 bases, with 17 bases spanning the gap. The CDR3 contains 15 residues. This CDR3 reads CASSVGAGTAGEQYF. Here the CDR3 DNA reads TGTGCCAGCAGCGTAGGGGCGGGGACCGCCGGGGAGCAGTACTTC.

The V call is TRBV5-8, the J call TRBJ1-2; TRBD1 matches 10 bases. J was trimmed by 4 bases and V by 3 bases; bases with no gene match: 6. Germline values: CDR1 SGHTS, CDR2 YDEGEE. The CDR3 is made up of 15 amino acids. The CDR3 sequence is CASSSGQGGGYGYTF. CDR3 nucleotides: TGTGCCAGCAGCTCCGGACAGGGGGGAGGCTATGGCTACACCTTC.

The chain joins TRBV7-2 to TRBJ2-7, with 7 bases lining up with TRBD2. The germline V gene encodes CDR1 SGHTA and CDR2 FQGNSA. J was trimmed by 6 bases and V by 9 bases; bases with no gene match: 8. The CDR3 spans 12 residues. The CDR3 nucleotides are TGTGCCAGTAAAAGCGGGGTTGTCGAGCAGTACTTC. Protein: CASKSGVVEQYF. The complete variable domain, with remaining parts taken from reference TRBV7-2 and TRBJ2-7, reads GAGVSQSPSNKVTEKGKDVELRCDPISGHTALYWYRQSLGQGLEFLIYFQGNSAPDKSGLPSDRFSAERTGGSVSTLTIQRTQQEDSAVYLCASKSGVVEQYFGPGTRLTVT.

The sample holds one count of this clone. The V gene is TRBV13, the J gene TRBJ2-5, with D possibly matching TRBD1 (5 bases). CDR3 length equals 14 residues. V lost 1 base to trimming and J lost 3 bases, with 9 bases between them. Germline V gene lookup returns CDR1 PRHDT and CDR2 FYEKMQ (reference sequence). DNA of the CDR3: TGTGCCAGCAGCTTAGCCCGACAGAAAGAGACCCAGTACTTC. It codes for CASSLARQKETQYF.

This chain connects TRBV7-8 to TRBJ1-1; TRBD1 matches at 10 bases. The CDR3 length is 16 residues. Trimming cost V 4 bases and J 5 bases; bases outside gene matches: 10. Germline CDR1 reads SGHVS; CDR2 reads FQNEAQ. CDR3 nucleotide sequence: TGTGCCAGCAGCTACTACCCGGGACAGGGGATAACTGAAGCTTTCTTT. As protein: CASSYYPGQGITEAFF. Using reference TRBV7-8 and TRBJ1-1 for the parts outside the CDR3, the full variable domain is GAGVSQSPRYKVAKRGQDVALRCDPISGHVSLFWYQQALGQGPEFLTYFQNEAQLDKSGLPSDRFFAERPEGSVSTLKIQRTQQEDSAVYLCASSYYPGQGITEAFFGQGTRLTVV.

The J gene is TRBJ1-5, the V gene TRBV7-2; perhaps TRBD1 as D (6 bases). The germline V gene has CDR1 SGHTA and CDR2 FQGNSA. V was cut by 5 bases and J by 7 bases, with 12 bases left in between. This CDR3 region has 13 residues. CDR3 region: CASSPRGGQPQHF. The CDR3 DNA follows: TGTGCCAGCAGCCCTAGGGGGGGGCAGCCCCAGCATTTT.

This chain uses TRBV19 with TRBJ1-1; the D gene is possibly TRBD1 (6 bases). The germline CDR1 and CDR2 sequences are LNHDA and SQIVND (reference sequence). This CDR3 spans 12 amino acids. V dropped 7 bases and J dropped 4 bases, with 10 bases sitting between them. CDR3 DNA sequence: TGTGCCAGTAAGCAGGGGACCACTGAAGCTTTCTTT. This sequence encodes CASKQGTTEAFF.

The genes are TRBV11-3 and TRBJ2-5; D is perhaps TRBD2 (6 bases). V was trimmed by 2 bases and J by 5 bases, leaving 12 bases between them. The CDR3 is made up of 14 amino acids. Per germline, CDR1 SGHNT and CDR2 YENEEA. The CDR3 DNA sequence: TGTGCCAGCAGCTTATCGGCAGGGAGGGAGACCCAGTACTTC. This gives the protein CASSLSAGRETQYF.

V and J are TRBV28 and TRBJ2-7; D is undetermined. CDR3 length: 13 residues. Germline lookup yields CDR1 MDHEN and CDR2 SYDVKM. V shed 6 bases and J shed 5 bases, with 14 bases lying between them. CDR3 residues: CASSHVDVNEQYF. In DNA, the CDR3 is TGTGCCAGCAGCCATGTGGATGTGAACGAGCAGTACTTC.

V gene TRBV7-2 combines with J gene TRBJ2-6; D not resolved. Germline loops: CDR1 SGHTA, CDR2 FQGNSA. The CDR3 has 11 amino acids. The germline V and J ends were trimmed by 1 base and 9 bases, with 1 base remaining between them. CDR3 nucleotides: TGTGCCAGCAGCTTAGGCAACGTCCTGACTTTC. This sequence encodes CASSLGNVLTF.

The gene calls are TRBV5-6 and TRBJ2-5, with D unclear. Trimming pared 5 bases from V and 2 bases from J, leaving 16 bases between. CDR3 length equals 15 residues. CDR1 is SGHDT and CDR2 is YYEEEE in the germline V gene. The CDR3, as DNA: TGTGCCAGCAGTAAGAGGCAGATATCTCAAGAGACCCAGTACTTC. Encoded protein: CASSKRQISQETQYF.

The chain recombines TRBV5-6 with TRBJ2-7; tentatively, D is TRBD1 or TRBD2 (5 bases each). V gave up 1 base and J gave up 2 bases, with 13 bases separating them. The CDR3 contains 15 residues. CDR1 and CDR2 (germline): SGHDT, YYEEEE. The CDR3 loop is CASSLSGTAAYEQYF. The CDR3 DNA reads TGTGCCAGCAGCTTGAGTGGGACGGCCGCCTACGAGCAGTACTTC.

The chain has TRBV7-3 and TRBJ1-6, with D maybe TRBD1 (5 bases). The CDR3 is 14 amino acids. V lost 4 bases and J 9 bases, leaving 13 bases between the germline ends. CDR1 SGHTA and CDR2 FQGTGA come from the germline V gene. CDR3 loop: CASSSNPGFSPLHF. The DNA of the CDR3 is TGTGCCAGCAGCTCAAACCCAGGGTTTTCACCCCTCCACTTT.

The chain uses TRBV5-1 and TRBJ1-1; 8 bases match TRBD1. Germline V gene data show CDR1 as SGHRS and CDR2 as YFSETQ. The CDR3 length is 15 residues. J lost 5 bases, V lost 4 bases, and 10 bases had no gene match. In DNA, the CDR3 is TGCGCCAGCAGCCAGATTACAGGGGGGAGTACTGAAGCTTTCTTT. Encoded protein: CASSQITGGSTEAFF.

This rearrangement joins TRBV5-6 to TRBJ2-7; a possible D gene is TRBD1 (6 bases). This CDR3 is 14 amino acids long. Trimming removed 2 bases at V and 4 bases at J, with 13 bases between. In germline, CDR1 is SGHDT, CDR2 YYEEEE. CDR3 sequence reads: CASSFYGRGYEQYF. The CDR3 bases are TGTGCCAGCAGCTTTTACGGCAGGGGTTACGAGCAGTACTTC.

The chain couples TRBV7-8 to TRBJ2-5; D might be TRBD2 (5 bases). Trimming removed 5 bases from V and 5 bases from J, with 12 bases in between. The CDR3 sequence is 13 residues long. Germline V gene lookup returns CDR1 SGHVS and CDR2 FQNEAQ. The CDR3 nucleotides read TGTGCCAGCAGCCCATCGACGGGGGAGACCCAGTACTTC. Residues: CASSPSTGETQYF.

The chain joins TRBV29-1 to TRBJ2-3; 10 bases line up with TRBD2. Trimming at V came to 3 bases and at J to 0 bases, leaving 6 bases not matched to a gene. CDR1 SQVTM and CDR2 ANQGSEA come from the germline V gene. The CDR3 is made up of 16 amino acids. CDR3 in DNA: TGCAGCGTTGAGCGGGTAGCGGGGGGAAGCACAGATACGCAGTATTTT. Translation gives CSVERVAGGSTDTQYF.

This chain uses TRBV6-5 with TRBJ1-1, with D possibly matching TRBD1 (5 bases). The germline CDR1 and CDR2 sequences are MNHEY and SVGAGI. The length of the CDR3 is 16 residues. Deletions cut 0 bases from V and 6 bases from J, with 17 bases between. The CDR3, as DNA: TGTGCCAGCAGTTACTCGAGGGGTAGGAAGCGGGCTGAAGCTTTCTTT. Encoded protein: CASSYSRGRKRAEAFF.

The V gene is TRBV19, the J gene TRBJ2-7; possibly TRBD1 for D (6 bases). The germline V gene has CDR1 LNHDA and CDR2 SQIVND (reference sequence). This CDR3 has 14 residues. V was trimmed by 4 bases and J by 2 bases, leaving 12 bases between them. The chain's CDR3 is CASSSRDTTYEQYF. CDR3 DNA: TGTGCCAGTAGTAGCCGGGACACTACCTACGAGCAGTACTTC.

The genes are TRBV21-1 and TRBJ2-4; TRBD1 was called by the table and not checked on the DNA. TRBV21-1 is tagged as a pseudogene. This CDR3 comprises 16 residues. The CDR3 DNA sequence: TGTGCCAGCAGGCTTAGACAGGGGGATCGAATAAACATTCAGTACTTC. This gives the protein CASRLRQGDRINIQYF.

In the case of this clone: Its ends do not fully match the called genes, so a read error is possible. This chain's CDR3 is CASSLNRGQTQYF. Here the CDR3 DNA reads TGTGCTAGCAGCCTAAACAGGGGACAGACCCAGTACTTC. This rearrangement joins TRBV7-7 to TRBJ2-5, with 7 positions matching TRBD1. The germline V gene has CDR1 SSHAT and CDR2 FNYEAQ (reference sequence). The CDR3 covers 13 residues.

The chain combines TRBV5-4 with TRBJ1-6; D is ambiguous. This CDR3 has 15 amino acids. V was cut by 0 bases and J by 2 bases, with 6 bases left in between. Germline V gene sequence: CDR1 SGHNT, CDR2 YYREEE (reference sequence). CDR3 in DNA: TGTGCCAGCAGCTTGGCCGGAACCTATAATTCACCCCTCCACTTT. Translated: CASSLAGTYNSPLHF.

The V and J genes are TRBV29-1 and TRBJ1-3; no firm D call. Germline CDR1 and CDR2: SQVTM and ANQGSEA. The CDR3 runs 16 residues. The V and J ends lost 0 bases and 4 bases respectively, with 16 bases between them. CDR3 DNA: TGCAGCGTTGAAGATCTTCATAATTCGGAAGGAAACACCATATATTTT. It translates to CSVEDLHNSEGNTIYF.

This chain links TRBV5-6 with TRBJ1-6; D perhaps matches TRBD1 (5 bases). V lost 0 bases and J lost 0, with 7 bases in between. The CDR3 runs 16 residues. Germline V gene lookup returns CDR1 SGHDT and CDR2 YYEEEE. Here the CDR3 DNA reads TGTGCCAGCAGCTTGGACAGGAGCTCCTATAATTCACCCCTCCACTTT. Amino acid sequence: CASSLDRSSYNSPLHF. The entire variable domain, with the rest obtained from reference TRBV5-6 and TRBJ1-6, is as follows: DAGVTQSPTHLIKTRGQQVTLRCSPKSGHDTVSWYQQALGQGPQFIFQYYEEEERQRGNFPDRFSGHQFPNYSSELNVNALLLGDSALYLCASSLDRSSYNSPLHFGNGTRLTVT.

The chain is built from TRBV27 and TRBJ1-1; D is perhaps TRBD1 (5 bases). This CDR3 is built from 12 residues. The V gene lost 6 bases and the J gene lost 9 bases, with 14 bases spanning the gap. Germline V gene lookup returns CDR1 MNHEY and CDR2 SMNVEV (reference sequence). As DNA, the CDR3 is TGTGCCAGCAGGCCCCAACGGGGGAAAGCTTTCTTT. Amino acids: CASRPQRGKAFF.

The chain is built from TRBV7-9 and TRBJ1-4; D gene ambiguous. Trimming shortened V by 0 bases and J by 6 bases, and 8 bases separated the two germline ends. The germline V gene has CDR1 SEHNR and CDR2 FQNEAQ (reference sequence). This CDR3 is 14 amino acids long. Written as DNA, the CDR3 is TGTGCCAGCAGCTTAGCGTCGCGGGATGAAAAACTGTTTTTT. Amino acids: CASSLASRDEKLFF.